This T cell receptor (beta chain) originates from a study of shared clonotypes between healthy human individuals. General study results and limits: Generally, naive subsets (rather than memory subsets) showed larger estimated richness.

This CDR3 region has 9 residues. The germline CDR1 and CDR2 sequences are SQVTM and ANQGSEA. V was clipped by 2 bases and J by 13 bases, with 8 bases between them. As for this clone: What it binds is not known.

Clones were read by immunoSEQ multiplex PCR, and TCRdb kept only the in-frame ones, dropping some. The table lists around 1,000,000 clones, about 80% of them singletons. The sample was memory CD4+ T cells from PBMCs. Subset: CD45RA-negative fraction. This chain joins TRBV29-1 and TRBJ1-2; D is undetermined. The sequence came from a young man in good health. Some clones in this sample may be carry-over from other donors' samples. The CDR3 loop reads CSVEKTCTF. DNA of the CDR3: TGCAGCGTTGAAAAGACTTGCACCTTC.